Below, 3 T cell receptor beta chains from the same sample are listed, as sequenced in a study of cytomegalovirus exposure and HLA in healthy donors. Primers included in the PCR were 60 Vbeta and 13 Jbeta primers. Sequencing used immunoSEQ multiplex PCR; TCRdb keeps in-frame clones, though not all of them. The sample carries 110,000 to 150,000 clones, about 78% recorded once. The sample taken for sequencing was PBMCs. These receptors were taken from a male donor in good health and CMV-seronegative.

The chain couples TRBV5-1 to TRBJ1-5; 7 nucleotides line up with TRBD1. V lost 2 bases, J lost 5 bases, and 10 bases stayed unmatched. Germline CDR1 reads SGHRS; CDR2 reads YFSETQ. CDR3 length equals 16 residues. CDR3 bases: TGCGCCAGCAGCTTAGGTGTGCGAGGGGGCGATCAGCCCCAGCATTTT. It specifies CASSLGVRGGDQPQHF.

A single count supports this clone. The chain combines TRBV5-4 with TRBJ2-6; D might be TRBD1 (7 bases). Trimming took 2 bases from V and 3 from J, leaving 12 bases between them. The CDR3 is made up of 16 amino acids. Germline V gene data show CDR1 as SGHNT and CDR2 as YYREEE (reference sequence). The CDR3 DNA follows: TGTGCCAGCAGCTTAGGAGGGGGCGGTGGGGCCAACGTCCTGACTTTC. Its translation is CASSLGGGGGANVLTF.

V and J are TRBV5-8 and TRBJ1-1; D not certain. CDR1 SGHTS and CDR2 YDEGEE come from the germline V gene. The CDR3 is 11 amino acids. Deletions cut 0 bases from V and 8 bases from J, with 5 bases between. CDR3 loop: CASSLVAEAFF. The DNA of the CDR3 is TGTGCCAGCAGCTTGGTGGCCGAAGCTTTCTTT.